This is a list of T cell receptor beta chains from one sample in a study of blood T cell repertoires in COVID-19. This table comes from immunoSEQ multiplex PCR, and its TCRdb copy is limited to in-frame clones, with some not included. The sample records more than 100,000 clones, 84% being singletons. Sequenced input: peripheral blood. Receptor source: a human donor in a cohort sampled during active or convalescent COVID-19. Each CDR3 is given with its conserved first and last residue. Fields, in order: J gene, V gene, clone size, CDR3 length, D gene, CDR3 protein, CDR3 DNA. The D gene is left open where the match is weak. Not every row has a clone size; where given, it reads once, few, many or a size class.

>TRBJ2-4|TRBV28|few|15|NA
CASSLWGLAKNIQYF
TGTGCCAGCAGTTTATGGGGGCTAGCCAAAAACATTCAGTACTTC
>TRBJ1-1|TRBV20-1|NA|14|TRBD1
CSASPGQVNTEAFF
TGCAGTGCTAGTCCGGGACAGGTGAACACTGAAGCTTTCTTT
>TRBJ1-2|TRBV5-6|NA|14|NA
CASSQTTVSYGYTF
TGTGCCAGCAGCCAAACGACAGTTTCCTATGGCTACACCTTC
>TRBJ1-5|TRBV6-5|NA|13|NA
CAISTGRNQPQHF
TGTGCCATTTCGACAGGACGCAATCAGCCCCAGCATTTT
>TRBJ1-5|TRBV19|NA|17|TRBD1
CASSITGPLTGSQPQHF
TGTGCCAGTAGTATCACCGGCCCCCTGACAGGGAGTCAGCCCCAGCATTTT
>TRBJ2-1|TRBV7-3|NA|14|TRBD1
CASSWDRERGEQFF
TGTGCCAGCAGTTGGGACAGGGAGAGAGGTGAGCAGTTCTTC
>TRBJ2-3|TRBV6-1|NA|14|NA
CASSEGRSTDTQYF
TGTGCCAGCAGTGAAGGTCGTAGCACAGATACGCAGTATTTT
>TRBJ1-1|TRBV9|NA|15|TRBD1
CASSVVGRGDTEAFF
TGTGCCAGCAGCGTAGTCGGCAGGGGGGACACTGAAGCTTTCTTT
>TRBJ1-5|TRBV6-1|NA|15|TRBD1
CASSEAGQGWQPQHF
TGTGCCAGCAGTGAAGCGGGACAGGGATGGCAGCCCCAGCATTTT
>TRBJ1-4|TRBV7-9|NA|15|NA
CASSLPAGAREKLFF
TGTGCCAGCAGCCTCCCGGCGGGGGCGCGTGAAAAACTGTTTTTT
>TRBJ2-2|TRBV3-1/TRBV3-2|many|16|TRBD1
CASSKGQGARTGELFF
TGTGCCAGCAGCAAGGGACAGGGGGCGCGCACCGGGGAGCTGTTTTTT
>TRBJ1-1|TRBV5-1|NA|14|TRBD1
CASSFGTGDTEAFF
TGCGCCAGCAGCTTCGGGACAGGGGACACTGAAGCTTTCTTT
>TRBJ1-2|TRBV11-2|NA|14|NA
CASTPQNSGYGYTF
TGTGCCAGCACCCCTCAGAACAGTGGCTATGGCTACACCTTC
>TRBJ2-5|TRBV7-3|NA|13|NA
CASSRRVQETQYF
TGTGCCAGCTCTCGGAGGGTTCAAGAGACCCAGTACTTC
>TRBJ2-2|TRBV6-6|NA|17|TRBD1
CASSPLGTGGTFDPLFF
TGTGCCAGCAGTCCTCTGGGGACAGGGGGTACCTTCGACCCCCTGTTTTTT
>TRBJ2-5|TRBV9|NA|13|NA
CASSETSLETQYF
TGTGCCAGCAGTGAAACTAGCTTGGAGACCCAGTACTTC
>TRBJ2-5|TRBV5-3|NA|14|NA
CARSFGALYGTQYF
TGTGCCAGAAGCTTCGGAGCACTGTATGGGACCCAGTACTTC
>TRBJ2-1|TRBV19|NA|13|NA
CASSRGRENEQFF
TGTGCCAGTAGTAGGGGCAGGGAAAATGAGCAGTTCTTC
>TRBJ1-5|TRBV9|NA|14|TRBD1
CASAPGQGPQPQHF
TGTGCCAGCGCTCCGGGACAGGGCCCTCAGCCCCAGCATTTT
>TRBJ2-3|TRBV24-1|NA|13|NA
CATSTLDIDTQYF
TGTGCCACCAGTACTTTAGACATAGATACGCAGTATTTT
>TRBJ1-2|TRBV10-3|NA|16|TRBD1
CAITQNPPTGGDGYTF
TGTGCCATCACCCAAAACCCACCGACAGGGGGGGACGGCTACACCTTC
>TRBJ2-3|TRBV5-4|NA|16|TRBD1
CASSLLGTGLTDTQYF
TGTGCCAGCAGCTTGCTAGGGACAGGGCTCACAGATACGCAGTATTTT
>TRBJ1-1|TRBV19|NA|14|NA
CASSIQGINTEAFF
TGTGCCAGTAGTATCCAGGGTATCAACACTGAAGCTTTCTTT
>TRBJ1-2|TRBV6-1|NA|14|NA
CASSDTGIWNGYTF
TGTGCCAGCAGTGACACCGGGATCTGGAATGGCTACACCTTC
>TRBJ2-7|TRBV6-2/TRBV6-3|NA|15|NA
CASSYPGRVGGEQYF
TGTGCCAGCAGTTACCCCGGACGGGTGGGGGGCGAGCAGTACTTC
>TRBJ2-5|TRBV5-1|NA|15|NA
CASSLDSGSGETQYF
TGCGCCAGCAGCTTGGATTCGGGCAGCGGAGAGACCCAGTACTTC
>TRBJ1-2|TRBV20-1|NA|15|TRBD1
CSASKGTDSNYGYTF
TGCAGTGCTAGTAAGGGGACAGACTCTAACTATGGCTACACCTTC
>TRBJ1-2|TRBV30|NA|12|NA
CALRRGDYGYTF
TGTGCCTTACGGCGGGGGGATTATGGCTACACCTTC
>TRBJ2-5|TRBV19|NA|15|TRBD2
CASSILAGGLETQYF
TGTGCCAGTAGTATACTAGCGGGGGGGCTGGAGACCCAGTACTTC
>TRBJ1-5|TRBV15|NA|15|NA
CATSGRTVRGTPQHF
TGTGCCACCAGCGGCCGGACAGTTAGAGGTACCCCCCAGCATTTT
>TRBJ1-2|TRBV29-1|NA|13|NA
CSVEKQANYGYTF
TGCAGCGTTGAAAAGCAGGCGAACTATGGCTACACCTTC
>TRBJ1-2|TRBV4-3|NA|15|NA
CASSQVNMAADGYTF
TGCGCCAGCAGCCAAGTAAATATGGCGGCGGATGGCTACACCTTC
>TRBJ1-1|TRBV18|many|13|NA
CASSPGEGTEAFF
TGTGCCAGCTCACCTGGGGAGGGCACTGAAGCTTTCTTT
>TRBJ2-1|TRBV6-5|NA|13|NA
CAVAGAFYNEQFF
TGTGCCGTGGCGGGGGCCTTCTACAATGAGCAGTTCTTC
>TRBJ2-3|TRBV15|NA|16|TRBD1
CATSDRDRPSTDTQYF
TGTGCCACCAGCGACCGGGACAGGCCTAGCACAGATACGCAGTATTTT
>TRBJ2-2|TRBV19|once|15|NA
CASSISSGAAGELFF
TGTGCCAGTAGTATTAGTTCAGGGGCCGCCGGGGAGCTGTTTTTT
>TRBJ2-5|TRBV7-9|NA|12|TRBD1
CASSQTGETQYF
TGTGCCAGCAGCCAGACAGGGGAGACCCAGTACTTC
>TRBJ2-7|TRBV7-9|NA|13|TRBD1
CASSSPGGYEQYF
TGTGCCAGCAGCTCACCAGGGGGCTACGAGCAGTACTTC
>TRBJ1-5|TRBV6-6|NA|13|NA
CASSPQGSRPQHF
TGTGCCAGCAGCCCGCAGGGGAGTCGGCCCCAGCATTTT